What follows are 9 T cell receptor beta chains derived from one specimen sequenced in a study of CD8+ T cells in alopecia areata. The sequencing template was cDNA reverse transcribed from extracted RNA. Generated by immunoSEQ multiplex PCR, the TCRdb table keeps only in-frame clones and is missing some. The repertoire holds some 210,000 clones, 50% to 60% seen once, with 0.45% in the top ten. The sequenced sample was CD4+ T cells sorted from blood, obtained at week 0. All receptors come from a human donor with alopecia areata.

This clone has a handful of counts. V is TRBV14 and J is TRBJ1-4; D unresolved. The V and J ends lost 0 bases and 8 bases respectively, with 13 bases between them. Germline CDR1 reads SGHDN; CDR2 reads FVKESK. The CDR3 extends over 15 amino acids. The CDR3 spells CASSQEGSYREKLFF. As DNA, the CDR3 is TGTGCCAGCAGCCAAGAGGGCAGCTATCGGGAAAAACTGTTTTTT.

This clone was recorded a few times. The chain carries TRBV29-1 and TRBJ2-2; D is unclear. The CDR3 consists of 13 residues. Trimming shortened V by 4 bases and J by 6 bases, and 12 bases separated the two germline ends. Germline CDR1 SQVTM, CDR2 ANQGSEA. The DNA of the CDR3 is TGCAGCGTTGTCTGGGGATCGGCCGGGGAGCTGTTTTTT. It is translated as CSVVWGSAGELFF.

J is TRBJ2-5 and V is TRBV5-1; TRBD1 matches at 7 bases. Germline V gene sequence: CDR1 SGHRS, CDR2 YFSETQ. The CDR3 extends over 14 amino acids. Trimming removed 4 bases from V and 1 base from J; junction bases left unmatched: 4. CDR3 protein: CASSPGQPQETQYF. The CDR3 DNA follows: TGCGCCAGCAGCCCGGGACAGCCCCAAGAGACCCAGTACTTC.

The chain employs TRBV29-1 and TRBJ2-5, with a weak D call TRBD1 (6 bases). The germline V gene has CDR1 SQVTM and CDR2 ANQGSEA. There are 13 residues in the CDR3. Trimming took off 4 bases at V and 0 bases at J, with 9 bases between the two ends. The CDR3 here is CSVGGQYQETQYF. The CDR3 DNA reads as TGCAGCGTTGGGGGGCAGTACCAAGAGACCCAGTACTTC.

This clone came up once. V gene TRBV7-8 combines with J gene TRBJ2-3; TRBD1 matches 7 bases. This CDR3 is built from 16 residues. The germline CDR1 and CDR2 sequences are SGHVS and FQNEAQ. The V segment lost 5 bases and the J segment 0 bases; nucleotides outside the gene matches: 8. CDR3 protein: CASSPGQILSTDTQYF. The CDR3 bases are TGTGCCAGCAGCCCGGGACAGATTCTTAGCACAGATACGCAGTATTTT.

This clone came up a few times. Compared with germline, one end of the junction differs, possibly owing to a read error. This chain connects TRBV7-7 to TRBJ2-2, with a weak D call TRBD1 (5 bases). The CDR3 sequence is 14 residues long. CDR1 and CDR2 from the germline V gene are SSHAT and FNYEAQ (reference sequence). DNA for the CDR3: TGTGCTAGCAGCTCGACAGCGAACACCGGGGAGCTGTTTTTT. It encodes CASSSTANTGELFF.

This clone turned up a few times. This chain links TRBV30 with TRBJ2-3; TRBD2 matches at 8 bases. Germline V lookup: CDR1 GTSNPN, CDR2 SVGIG (reference sequence). The ends lost 8 bases at V and 0 bases at J; junction bases unmatched: 10. The CDR3 totals 15 residues. DNA of the CDR3: TGTGCCCAGATGCCAGCGGGGGTGAGCACAGATACGCAGTATTTT. Residues: CAQMPAGVSTDTQYF.

CDR3 nucleotides: TGTGCCAGTGAGGCTGCACAGGGGTCCTACGAGCAGTACTTC. Its translation: CASEAAQGSYEQYF. V usage is TRBV19 and J usage is TRBJ2-7; 7 bases fit TRBD1. Unmatched junction bases numbered 8, after V lost 8 bases and J lost 1 base. This CDR3 is built from 14 residues. Per germline, CDR1 LNHDA and CDR2 SQIVND (reference sequence).

This clone was recorded many times. Relative to the germline gene, one junction end is altered; a read error may explain this. The gene calls are TRBV2 and TRBJ2-5; TRBD2 is a possible D gene (5 bases). Germline V CDR1 and CDR2: SNHLY, FYNNEI. CDR3 length: 15 residues. The CDR3 DNA is TGTGCCAGCACTGAAAGGGAGTTCACACAAGAGACCCAGTACTTC. Amino acid sequence: CASTEREFTQETQYF.